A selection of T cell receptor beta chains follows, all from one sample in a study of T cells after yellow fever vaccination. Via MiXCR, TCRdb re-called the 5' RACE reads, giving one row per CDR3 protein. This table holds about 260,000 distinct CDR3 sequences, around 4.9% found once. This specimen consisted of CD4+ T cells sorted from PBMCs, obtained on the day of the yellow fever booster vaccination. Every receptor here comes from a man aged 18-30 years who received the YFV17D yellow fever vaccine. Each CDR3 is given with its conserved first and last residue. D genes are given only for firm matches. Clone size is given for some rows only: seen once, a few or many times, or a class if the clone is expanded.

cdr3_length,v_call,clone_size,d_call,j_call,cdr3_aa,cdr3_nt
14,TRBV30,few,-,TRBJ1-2,CAWIPQGNYLGYTF,TGTGCCTGGATTCCTCAGGGGAATTATCTTGGCTACACCTTC
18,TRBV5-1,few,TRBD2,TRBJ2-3,CASSFFSSSGGHGDTQYF,TGCGCCAGCAGCTTCTTTTCGAGTAGCGGGGGCCACGGGGATACGCAGTATTTT
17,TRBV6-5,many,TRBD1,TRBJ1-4,CASSDPGQGITNEKLFF,TGTGCCAGCTCCGATCCGGGACAGGGAATTACTAATGAAAAACTGTTTTTT
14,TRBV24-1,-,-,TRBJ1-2,CATSDFANNYGYTF,TGTGCCACCAGTGATTTTGCGAATAACTATGGCTACACCTTC
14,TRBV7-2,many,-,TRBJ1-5,CASSQGFSNQPQHF,TGTGCCAGCAGCCAGGGTTTCAGCAATCAGCCCCAGCATTTT
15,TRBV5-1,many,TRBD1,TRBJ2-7,CASSLVTGSSYEQYF,TGCGCCAGCAGCTTGGTGACAGGGAGCTCCTACGAGCAGTACTTC
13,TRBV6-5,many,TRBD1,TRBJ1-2,CASSYARGDGYTF,TGTGCCAGCAGTTACGCCAGGGGGGATGGCTACACCTTC
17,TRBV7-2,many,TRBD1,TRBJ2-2,CASSLVLGQLGTGELFF,TGTGCCAGCAGCTTAGTCCTGGGACAGTTAGGCACCGGGGAGCTGTTTTTT
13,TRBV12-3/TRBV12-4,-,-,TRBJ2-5,CASSPGTTGTQYF,TGTGCCAGCAGTCCCGGAACTACTGGGACCCAGTACTTC
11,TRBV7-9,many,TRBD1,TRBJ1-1,CASSPDRDAFF,TGTGCCAGCAGCCCGGACAGGGACGCTTTCTTT
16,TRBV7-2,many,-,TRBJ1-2,CASSRGYLEANYGYTF,TGTGCCAGCAGTCGGGGCTATCTCGAAGCTAACTATGGCTACACCTTC
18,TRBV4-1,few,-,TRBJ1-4,CASSQVNLGLHSNEKLFF,TGCGCCAGCAGCCAAGTTAATCTGGGTCTCCATTCTAATGAAAAACTGTTTTTT
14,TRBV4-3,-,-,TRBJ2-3,CASSQRTATVTQYF,TGCGCCAGCAGCCAACGGACAGCTACAGTTACGCAGTATTTT
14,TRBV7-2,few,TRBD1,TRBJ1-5,CASSEQGGNQPQHF,TGTGCCAGCAGCGAACAGGGGGGGAATCAGCCCCAGCATTTT
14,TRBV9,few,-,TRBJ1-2,CASSVSGNKGGYTF,TGTGCCAGCAGCGTATCAGGGAATAAGGGTGGCTACACCTTC
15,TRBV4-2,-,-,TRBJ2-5,CASSYRGARQETQYF,TGTGCCAGCAGCTATCGGGGGGCCCGACAAGAGACCCAGTACTTC
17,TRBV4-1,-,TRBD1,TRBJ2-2,CASSQDDREFYTGELFF,TGCGCCAGCAGCCAAGACGACAGGGAATTTTACACCGGGGAGCTGTTTTTT
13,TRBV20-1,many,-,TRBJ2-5,CSGQRGAEETQYF,TGCAGTGGGCAGAGGGGCGCGGAAGAGACCCAGTACTTC
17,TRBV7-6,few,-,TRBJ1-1,CASSLVGGGRPNTEAFF,TGTGCCAGCAGCTTAGTTGGGGGTGGGCGTCCGAACACTGAAGCTTTCTTT
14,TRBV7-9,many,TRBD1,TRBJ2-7,CASKQQGGSYEQYF,TGTGCCAGCAAACAACAGGGGGGCTCCTACGAGCAGTACTTC
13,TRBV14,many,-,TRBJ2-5,CASSQEQEGTQYF,TGTGCCAGCAGCCAAGAACAGGAGGGGACCCAGTACTTC
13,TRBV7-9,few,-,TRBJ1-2,CASSLAGRGGYTF,TGTGCCAGCAGCTTAGCCGGGCGCGGGGGCTACACCTTC
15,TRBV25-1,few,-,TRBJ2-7,CASSESGAVSYEQYF,TGTGCCAGCAGTGAATCAGGGGCCGTCTCCTACGAGCAGTACTTC
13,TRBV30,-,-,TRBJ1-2,CACNARDTYGYTF,TGTGCCTGCAACGCCCGGGACACCTATGGCTACACCTTC
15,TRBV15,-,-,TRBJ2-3,CATSERRPSTDTQYF,TGTGCCACCAGCGAACGACGACCTAGCACAGATACGCAGTATTTT
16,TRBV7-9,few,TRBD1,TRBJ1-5,CASSWGQGGIGQPQHF,TGTGCCAGCAGCTGGGGACAGGGTGGGATCGGTCAGCCCCAGCATTTT
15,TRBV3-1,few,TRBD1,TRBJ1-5,CASSQDSGQGQPQHF,TGTGCCAGCAGCCAAGACTCGGGACAGGGTCAGCCCCAGCATTTT
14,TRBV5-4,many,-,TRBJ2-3,CASSFVVGTDTQYF,TGTGCCAGCAGCTTCGTGGTGGGCACAGATACGCAGTATTTT
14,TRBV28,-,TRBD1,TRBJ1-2,CASSSGQGAVGYTF,TGTGCCAGCAGTTCCGGGCAGGGGGCGGTCGGCTACACCTTC
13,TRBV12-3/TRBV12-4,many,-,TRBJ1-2,CASTVSNNYGYTF,TGTGCCAGCACCGTATCTAATAACTATGGCTACACCTTC
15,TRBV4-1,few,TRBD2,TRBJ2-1,CASSQGSSGGARQFF,TGCGCCAGCAGCCAAGGGTCTAGCGGGGGGGCGCGACAGTTCTTC
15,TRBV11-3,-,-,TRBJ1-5,CASSPAGQFNQPQHF,TGTGCCAGCAGCCCCGCCGGACAGTTCAATCAGCCCCAGCATTTT
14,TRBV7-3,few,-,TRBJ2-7,CASSPGHGGYEQYF,TGTGCCAGCAGCCCGGGACACGGAGGCTACGAGCAGTACTTC
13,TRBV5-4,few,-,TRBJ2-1,CASRQDRLGRQFF,TGTGCCAGCAGGCAGGACCGCTTGGGGAGGCAGTTCTTC
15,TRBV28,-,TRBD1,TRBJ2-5,CASLAPTGGGETQYF,TGTGCCAGCCTAGCACCAACAGGGGGCGGAGAGACCCAGTACTTC
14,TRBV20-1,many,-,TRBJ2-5,CSARYRDRGETQYF,TGCAGTGCTAGATACCGGGACCGAGGGGAGACCCAGTACTTC
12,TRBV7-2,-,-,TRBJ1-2,CASSLGPYGYTF,TGTGCCAGCAGCTTAGGGCCTTATGGCTACACCTTC
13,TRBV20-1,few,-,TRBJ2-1,CSAPYQGGNEQFF,TGCAGTGCACCATATCAAGGAGGGAATGAGCAGTTCTTC
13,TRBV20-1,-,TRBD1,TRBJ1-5,CSVGTSTGKTQHF,TGCAGTGTCGGTACGTCGACAGGGAAGACCCAGCATTTT
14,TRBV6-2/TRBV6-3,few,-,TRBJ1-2,CASSYGHLNYGYTF,TGTGCCAGCAGTTACGGGCATTTAAACTATGGCTACACCTTC
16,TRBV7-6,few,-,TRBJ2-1,CASSLQMGSTYNEQFF,TGTGCCAGCAGCTTACAGATGGGTTCCACCTACAATGAGCAGTTCTTC
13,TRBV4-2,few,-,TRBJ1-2,CASSQAQGEGYTF,TGTGCCAGCAGCCAAGCTCAGGGAGAGGGCTACACCTTC
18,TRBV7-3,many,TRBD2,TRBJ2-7,CASLLVAGTSGVVCEQYF,TGTGCCAGCCTCCTAGTGGCCGGGACTAGCGGGGTGGTCTGCGAGCAGTACTTC
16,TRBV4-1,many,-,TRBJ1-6,CASSRGESSYNSPLHF,TGCGCCAGCAGCCGGGGGGAGAGCTCCTATAATTCACCCCTCCACTTT
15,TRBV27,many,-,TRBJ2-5,CASRKATSITETQYF,TGTGCCAGCAGGAAGGCCACTAGCATCACAGAGACCCAGTACTTC
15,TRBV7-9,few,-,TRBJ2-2,CASSKGISGAGELFF,TGTGCCAGCAGCAAAGGGATTTCCGGGGCCGGGGAGCTGTTTTTT
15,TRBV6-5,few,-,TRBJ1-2,CASSYSSGAAYGYTF,TGTGCCAGCAGTTACTCGTCAGGGGCTGCCTATGGCTACACCTTC
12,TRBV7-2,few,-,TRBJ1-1,CASSSSTTEAFF,TGTGCCAGCAGCTCTAGTACCACTGAAGCTTTCTTT
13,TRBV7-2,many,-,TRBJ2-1,CASSLAEYNEQFF,TGTGCCAGCAGCTTAGCGGAATACAATGAGCAGTTCTTC
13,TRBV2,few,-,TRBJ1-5,CASRQEYNQPQHF,TGTGCCAGCAGACAGGAATACAATCAGCCCCAGCATTTT
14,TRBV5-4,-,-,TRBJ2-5,CASSPDSLQETQYF,TGTGCCAGCAGCCCCGACTCGCTACAAGAGACCCAGTACTTC
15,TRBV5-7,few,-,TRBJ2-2,CASSLPGVPPGELFF,TGTGCCAGCAGCTTGCCTGGGGTCCCTCCGGGGGAGCTGTTTTTT
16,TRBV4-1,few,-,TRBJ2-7,CASSHPRGERSYEQYF,TGCGCCAGCAGCCACCCACGGGGTGAGAGAAGCTACGAGCAGTACTTC
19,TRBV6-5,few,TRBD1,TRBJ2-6,CASSYSIGTGNSGANVLTF,TGTGCCAGCAGTTACTCGATCGGGACAGGGAACTCTGGGGCCAACGTCCTGACTTTC
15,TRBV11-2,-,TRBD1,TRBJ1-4,CASSLNRGPNEKLFF,TGTGCCAGCAGCTTAAACAGGGGGCCTAATGAAAAACTGTTTTTT
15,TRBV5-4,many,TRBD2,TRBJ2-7,CASSLGLAGSYEQYF,TGTGCCAGCAGCTTGGGACTAGCGGGGAGCTACGAGCAGTACTTC